These 8 T cell receptor beta chains came from one sample sequenced in a study of neurological immune-mediated disorders. One entry per CDR3 protein, called by TCRdb with MiXCR from the 5' RACE reads. The sample has approximately 50,000 distinct CDR3 sequences; 10% are singletons. The sample consisted of PBMCs. Receptor source: a man between 65 and 85 years old with HTLV-1-associated myelopathy (HAM/TSP).

The sample holds many counts of this clonotype. The chain recombines TRBV7-2 with TRBJ1-2; D is perhaps TRBD1 (6 bases). Per the germline V gene, CDR1 is SGHTA and CDR2 is FQGNSA. Trimming took 5 bases from V and 0 from J, leaving 13 bases between them. This CDR3 spans 15 amino acids. The CDR3 loop is CASSTSGTPNYGYTF. DNA for the CDR3: TGTGCCAGCAGCACTAGCGGGACACCTAACTATGGCTACACCTTC.

This clonotype was detected only a few times. J is TRBJ2-7 and V is TRBV12-3 or TRBV12-4, with TRBD2 identical over 8 bases. The CDR3 totals 14 residues. V was clipped by 5 bases and J by 5 bases; unmatched bases: 8. The CDR3 region is CASSRVAGTHEQYF. CDR3 bases: TGTGCCAGCAGTCGGGTAGCGGGAACCCACGAGCAGTACTTC.

This clonotype has ten or more counts. V usage is TRBV5-1 and J usage is TRBJ1-6, with D possibly being TRBD1 (5 bases). Trimming removed 5 bases from V and 10 bases from J, with 13 bases in between. The CDR3 extends over 13 amino acids. CDR1 and CDR2 (germline): SGHRS, YFSETQ. The DNA of the CDR3 is TGCGCCAGCAGTTGGGGGGAAGGGTCACCCCTCCACTTT. Protein product: CASSWGEGSPLHF. Drawing the rest from reference TRBV5-1 and TRBJ1-6, the complete variable domain is KAGVTQTPRYLIKTRGQQVTLSCSPISGHRSVSWYQQTPGQGLQFLFEYFSETQRNKGNFPGRFSGRQFSNSRSEMNVSTLELGDSALYLCASSWGEGSPLHFGNGTRLTVT.

This clonotype was found many times. The CDR3 reads CSARALRDEQYF. The CDR3 DNA reads as TGCAGTGCTAGAGCCCTTAGAGACGAGCAGTACTTC. J is TRBJ2-7 and V is TRBV20-1; no firm D call. The V end was cut by 1 base, the J end by 5 bases, with 9 bases between. There are 12 residues in the CDR3. Germline V gene sequence: CDR1 DFQATT, CDR2 SNEGSKA (reference sequence).

This clonotype was seen ten or more times. The rearrangement joins TRBV20-1 to TRBJ1-2; no firm D call. Trimming left V 3 bases short and J 2 bases short, with 10 bases between. The germline V gene encodes CDR1 DFQATT and CDR2 SNEGSKA (reference sequence). The CDR3 covers 13 residues. The CDR3 sequence: CSARMRNNYGYTF. The CDR3 DNA is TGCAGTGCTAGGATGAGAAACAACTATGGCTACACCTTC.

This clonotype was found many times. The chain joins TRBV7-2 to TRBJ1-4, with a weak D call TRBD1 (5 bases). Trimming stripped 1 base from V and 8 bases from J, with 14 bases between. Germline-derived CDR1 and CDR2 are SGHTA and FQGNSA. The CDR3 has 15 residues. DNA of the CDR3: TGTGCCAGCAGCTTAGTGCAGGGATATAGGGAAAAACTGTTTTTT. It codes for CASSLVQGYREKLFF. Filled out from reference TRBV7-2 and TRBJ1-4, the complete variable domain reads GAGVSQSPSNKVTEKGKDVELRCDPISGHTALYWYRQSLGQGLEFLIYFQGNSAPDKSGLPSDRFSAERTGGSVSTLTIQRTQQEDSAVYLCASSLVQGYREKLFFGSGTQLSVL.

This clonotype was seen more than once but under ten times. The V call is TRBV6-5, the J call TRBJ2-1; D remains unclear. CDR1 and CDR2 from the germline V gene are MNHEY and SVGAGI. Trimming stripped 3 bases from V and 14 bases from J, with 20 bases between. CDR3 length: 14 amino acids. The DNA for the CDR3 is TGTGCCAGCAGTTATTTGTCTCCAGGCAGCGCGGAGTTCTTC. Its protein product is CASSYLSPGSAEFF.

This clonotype has a count of ten or more. V and J are TRBV12-3 or TRBV12-4 and TRBJ1-2; D gene uncertain. Trimming cost V 5 bases and J 2 bases, with 3 bases left between them. This CDR3 is built from 11 residues. The CDR3 region is CASSENYGYTF. The CDR3 DNA reads as TGTGCCAGCAGTGAAAACTATGGCTACACCTTC.